The T cell receptor (beta chain) under discussion was sequenced for a study of beta chain features in type 1 diabetes. Study-level findings and limits: Among patients, naive, central memory and Treg TCRB repertoires appeared more similar than among healthy donors. Across all four CD4+ subsets, people with type 1 diabetes showed modestly shorter TCRB CDR3s.

The CDR3 consists of 14 residues. Trimming cost V 7 bases and J 2 bases, with 13 bases left between them. CDR1 is MNHEY, CDR2 SMNVEV, per germline (reference sequence). The whole isolated RNA underwent reverse transcription, so sequencing captured expressed TCRB transcripts. Using immunoSEQ multiplex PCR, the repertoire was profiled, and TCRdb retains in-frame clones only, with some absent. This table has 600,000 to 700,000 clones, 13% appearing once. As concerns this clone: Its antigen is not known.

The clonotype was recovered from a man in his late teens or twenties with type 1 diabetes. Input material: naive CD4+ T cells from blood. This chain joins TRBV27 and TRBJ2-3, with D possibly matching TRBD1 (6 bases). CDR3 loop: CASISGHLTDTQYF. The CDR3 DNA reads TGTGCCAGCATTTCGGGACATCTCACAGATACGCAGTATTTT.